This TCR beta chain was captured in a study of CD8+CD57+ T cells in acquired aplastic anemia. Study-level information: Sequencing produced an average of around 11 million reads per healthy donor for CD4+ cells.

The CDR3 has 13 amino acids. Germline loops: CDR1 SGHDT, CDR2 YYEEEE. V was pared by 4 bases and J by 5 bases, with 13 bases between. The TCR beta profiling, which covered VDJ combination and CDR3 sequence, was carried out using genomic DNA as the template. Each CDR3 protein gets one entry after TCRdb re-called the reads with MiXCR. The sample has under 200,000 distinct CDR3 sequences, about 64% seen once. This clonotype has a handful of counts. The rearrangement links TRBV5-6 to TRBJ2-7; perhaps TRBD1 as D (6 bases). Sequenced: sorted CD4+, CD8+, or CD8+CD57+ T cells (not recorded which) from PBMCs. This clonotype originated in a human donor in good health. CDR3 residues: CASSGPYRDEQYF. The DNA of the CDR3 is TGTGCCAGCAGCGGACCGTACAGGGACGAGCAGTACTTC.